The 5 T cell receptor beta chains in this list originate from one sample, sequenced in a study of T cells in localized non-small cell lung cancer. Measured with immunoSEQ multiplex PCR; TCRdb has only the in-frame clones, and not every one. The repertoire includes about 26,000 clones, 75% to 90% of them detected once, and 3.5% to 5% sits in the top ten. This sample comprised peripheral blood, obtained before any cancer treatment. The receptors here all came from a woman between 35 and 75 years old with stage I lung adenocarcinoma.

The J gene is TRBJ1-2, the V gene TRBV6-6; possible D gene TRBD1, 5 bases. Trimming took 0 bases from V and 3 from J, leaving 8 bases between them. The CDR3 totals 14 residues. The V gene's germline CDR1 is MNHNY and CDR2 SVGAGI (reference sequence). The CDR3 sequence is CASSYSTRDYGYTF. The DNA of the CDR3 is TGTGCCAGCAGTTACTCGACCAGGGACTATGGCTACACCTTC.

The J gene is TRBJ2-3, the V gene TRBV7-6; 12 bases are shared with TRBD2. The CDR3 is 15 residues long. The germline gives CDR1 SGHVS, CDR2 FNYEAQ. Germline trimming cut 5 bases from V and 1 base from J; bases unmatched to any gene: 1. CDR3 sequence reads: CASSPSGGGTDTQYF. CDR3 nucleotide sequence: TGTGCCAGCAGCCCTAGCGGGGGGGGCACAGATACGCAGTATTTT.

The chain couples TRBV27 to TRBJ1-1; the D is unclear. The germline CDR1 and CDR2 sequences are MNHEY and SMNVEV (reference sequence). V was trimmed by 4 bases and J by 5 bases, leaving 14 bases between them. There are 14 residues in the CDR3. CDR3: CASSSPLGTTEAFF. DNA for the CDR3: TGTGCCAGCAGTTCCCCTCTGGGTACAACTGAAGCTTTCTTT.

This chain joins TRBV20-1 and TRBJ2-1; no definite D call. The CDR3 has 11 residues. Germline V CDR1 and CDR2: DFQATT, SNEGSKA (reference sequence). V was pared by 0 bases and J by 8 bases, with 5 bases between. The CDR3 here is CSARDTDEQFF. DNA for the CDR3: TGCAGTGCTAGAGATACCGATGAGCAGTTCTTC.

The genes are TRBV9 and TRBJ2-5, with a tentative D call TRBD2 (6 bases). The CDR3 contains 17 residues. Trimming shortened V by 0 bases and J by 4 bases, and 19 bases separated the two germline ends. Germline V gene sequence: CDR1 SGDLS, CDR2 YYNGEE. The CDR3 loop is CASSVGRNGGSRETQYF. CDR3 DNA: TGTGCCAGCAGCGTAGGACGGAACGGGGGTAGCAGAGAGACCCAGTACTTC.